This passage covers 6 T cell receptor beta chains from one sample sequenced in a study of regulatory T cells in long-lasting Graves disease. Construction of the TCR beta libraries employed iRepertoire HTBI primers in conjunction with Arm-PCR of CDR3 regions. TCRdb redid the calling of the multiplex PCR reads with MiXCR, one entry per CDR3 protein. The sample has over 200,000 distinct CDR3 sequences, around a sixth seen once. Time point defined: newly diagnosed GD, antithyroid drugs for less than 3 months. Isolated PBMC RNA provided the starting material for the TCR library. These data were also filed under a second study, of T cells in Graves' hyperthyroidism and ophthalmopathy.

The sample was peripheral blood mononuclear cells (PBMCs), taken at new diagnosis, from a patient treated with antithyroid drugs. The source is a woman in her twenties or thirties with Graves disease.

This clonotype has ten or more counts. The chain is built from TRBV7-2 and TRBJ1-5; D is unclear. Germline values: CDR1 SGHTA, CDR2 FQGNSA. The CDR3 sequence is 12 residues long. V was trimmed by 4 bases and J by 8 bases, leaving 9 bases between them. CDR3 nucleotides: TGTGCCAGCAGCTCTCGGACTGAGCCCCAGCATTTT. Its protein is CASSSRTEPQHF.

This clonotype has a count of ten or more. This sequence joins TRBV2 and TRBJ2-1, with a possible D match to TRBD1 (6 bases). CDR1 and CDR2 (germline): SNHLY, FYNNEI. This CDR3 is 13 amino acids long. Between the trimmed V and J ends, which lost 5 bases and 7 bases, there was a span of 12 bases. CDR3: CASSKDRPNEQFF. In nucleotides, the CDR3 is TGTGCCAGCAGTAAAGACAGGCCGAATGAGCAGTTCTTC.

This clonotype was picked up one time. The chain recombines TRBV20-1 with TRBJ2-7; 9 bases are shared with TRBD1. In germline, CDR1 is DFQATT, CDR2 SNEGSKA (reference sequence). V was pared by 6 bases and J by 2 bases, with 11 bases of the junction left unmatched. The CDR3 spans 15 residues. CDR3 protein: CSAISGTGTTYEQYF. CDR3 in DNA: TGCAGTGCGATCTCAGGGACAGGGACGACCTACGAGCAGTACTTC.

This clonotype has a count of ten or more. This chain links TRBV20-1 with TRBJ1-4; possible D gene TRBD1, 6 bases. The germline V gene has CDR1 DFQATT and CDR2 SNEGSKA (reference sequence). This CDR3 contains 13 residues. Trimming removed 2 bases from V and 5 bases from J, with 9 bases in between. The CDR3 sequence: CSARRGKNEKLFF. CDR3 in DNA: TGCAGTGCTAGAAGGGGGAAAAATGAAAAACTGTTTTTT.

With respect to this clonotype: It may be a read error: a sequence one base away is much more abundant. The chain recombines TRBV6-2 or TRBV6-3 with TRBJ2-2; possibly TRBD2 for D (6 bases). In germline, CDR1 is MNHEY, CDR2 SVGEGT. Between the trimmed V and J ends, which lost 7 bases and 6 bases, there was a span of 21 bases. CDR3 length: 16 amino acids. The CDR3 region is CASKAADGGAPGELFF. Here the CDR3 DNA reads TGTGCCAGCAAAGCCGCTGACGGGGGAGCTCCCGGGGAGCTGTTTTTT.

There are many counts of this clonotype. The chain recombines TRBV11-2 with TRBJ1-1; D unresolved. V lost 5 bases to trimming and J lost 5 bases, with 18 bases between them. CDR1 and CDR2 (germline): SGHAT, FQNNGV. The CDR3 consists of 15 residues. CDR3 residues: CASSLGLGRRTEAFF. CDR3 DNA: TGTGCCAGCAGCCTAGGCCTAGGACGGAGGACTGAAGCTTTCTTT.